These 20 T cell receptor beta chains originate from one sample sequenced in a study of T-cell memory formation after mild COVID-19. TCRdb ran MiXCR on the 5' RACE reads and lists one entry per CDR3 protein. The table lists about 310,000 distinct CDR3 sequences, less than 20% of them singletons. The source material was PBMCs or a T cell subset sorted from them (not recorded which). The receptors shown here come from a man between 18 and 29 years old who had mild COVID-19 (a few samples of this study predate the infection). Cell type and time point are not known.

This sequence joins TRBV7-3 and TRBJ2-3; TRBD2 is a possible D gene (6 bases). CDR3 length: 17 amino acids. The germline V gene has CDR1 SGHTA and CDR2 FQGTGA. With 4 bases removed from V and 1 base from J, the gap between germline ends came to 18 bases. The CDR3 spells CASSSPSSSERTDTQYF. The CDR3 DNA is TGTGCCAGCAGCTCCCCATCCTCTAGCGAACGCACAGATACGCAGTATTTT.

The chain combines TRBV4-1 with TRBJ2-7, with no clear D. V shed 1 base and J shed 5 bases, with 15 bases lying between them. CDR1 is MGHRA and CDR2 is YSYEKL in the germline V gene. This CDR3 spans 15 amino acids. This chain's CDR3 is CASSQATRPDHEQYF. CDR3 DNA: TGCGCCAGCAGCCAAGCTACCCGGCCTGACCACGAGCAGTACTTC.

The rearrangement links TRBV7-8 to TRBJ2-2, with D perhaps TRBD1 (5 bases). CDR1 is SGHVS and CDR2 is FQNEAQ in the germline V gene. The ends were cut back, 0 bases at V and 4 bases at J, with 12 bases in the middle. The CDR3 runs to 16 residues. The CDR3 DNA sequence: TGTGCCAGCAGCTTAGCGGGATTCCAGGGCACCGGGGAGCTGTTTTTT. Its translation: CASSLAGFQGTGELFF.

The CDR3 coding sequence is TGCAGTGGCAGGGGTAGCGGGGGCCGCGAGCAGTACGTC. Translation gives CSGRGSGGREQYV. The chain links TRBV20-1 to TRBJ2-7; 9 bases agree with TRBD2. V shed 7 bases and J 6 bases; nucleotides not matched to a gene: 10. The CDR3 loop spans 13 amino acids. Germline V gene data show CDR1 as DFQATT and CDR2 as SNEGSKA (reference sequence).

This clonotype was observed at least ten times. The chain is built from TRBV2 and TRBJ2-7; the D gene is possibly TRBD2 (6 bases). The CDR3 loop spans 13 amino acids. Per germline, CDR1 SNHLY and CDR2 FYNNEI. The V gene lost 5 bases and the J gene lost 7 bases, with 15 bases spanning the gap. In nucleotides, the CDR3 is TGTGCCAGCAGTCCACTGCCGGGGGATGAGCAGTACTTC. Residues: CASSPLPGDEQYF.

This clonotype was observed a handful of times. The rearrangement links TRBV25-1 to TRBJ1-2; no clear D. The CDR3 extends over 12 amino acids. The V end lost 3 bases, the J end lost 0 bases, and 2 bases lay between the germline ends. Germline lookup yields CDR1 MGHDK and CDR2 SYGVNS. CDR3 DNA sequence: TGTGCCAGCAGTGATACTAACTATGGCTACACCTTC. Its translation is CASSDTNYGYTF.

The CDR3 reads CASSNLQGWTGELFF. For the CDR3, the DNA is TGTGCCAGCAGCAACCTACAGGGTTGGACCGGGGAGCTGTTTTTT. The genes are TRBV11-2 and TRBJ2-2; D may be TRBD1 (6 bases). The CDR3 covers 15 residues. Trimming left V 5 bases short and J 5 bases short, with 15 bases between. Germline V gives CDR1 SGHAT, CDR2 FQNNGV.

The gene calls are TRBV20-1 and TRBJ2-5; 14 positions agree with TRBD2. Trimming cost V 6 bases and J 5 bases; bases outside gene matches: 14. Germline-derived CDR1 and CDR2 are DFQATT and SNEGSKA (reference sequence). The CDR3 sequence is 17 residues long. Here the CDR3 DNA reads TGCAGTGCCCGGGGACTAGCGGGGGAAGAAATTCAGGAGACCCAGTACTTC. Translation: CSARGLAGEEIQETQYF.

This clonotype was counted between two and nine times. This rearrangement joins TRBV7-3 to TRBJ2-6, with 7 bases matching TRBD1. Germline V lookup: CDR1 SGHTA, CDR2 FQGTGA. Trimming removed 5 bases from V and 0 bases from J; junction bases left unmatched: 4. The length of the CDR3 is 16 residues. The CDR3 region is CASSGDSDSGANVLTF. The CDR3 region has the DNA TGTGCCAGCAGCGGGGACAGCGACTCTGGGGCCAACGTCCTGACTTTC.

The CDR3 spells CASSLDRPAYEQYF. CDR3 nucleotides: TGCGCCAGCAGCTTGGACAGGCCGGCCTACGAGCAGTACTTC. V and J are TRBV5-1 and TRBJ2-7, with a tentative D call TRBD1 (5 bases). CDR1 and CDR2 (germline): SGHRS, YFSETQ. The CDR3 consists of 14 residues. V lost 0 bases, J lost 2 bases, and 9 bases lay in between.

This clonotype was detected many times. The gene calls are TRBV7-8 and TRBJ1-5; D is unclear. Between the trimmed V and J ends, which lost 5 bases and 5 bases, there was a span of 10 bases. This CDR3 has 13 amino acids. Germline V CDR1 and CDR2: SGHVS, FQNEAQ. The DNA of the CDR3 is TGTGCCAGCAGCACCTACAGTGATCAGCCCCAGCATTTT. Its translation: CASSTYSDQPQHF.

The CDR3 here is CASSPWDGLGGYTF. CDR3 DNA: TGTGCCAGCAGCCCTTGGGACGGACTCGGGGGCTACACCTTC. The J gene is TRBJ1-2, the V gene TRBV7-2, with a weak D call TRBD1 (5 bases). Germline values: CDR1 SGHTA, CDR2 FQGNSA. V shed 5 bases and J shed 8 bases, with 18 bases lying between them. This CDR3 comprises 14 residues.

This clonotype was recorded a few times. The V gene is TRBV7-9, the J gene TRBJ2-6, with D perhaps TRBD1 (6 bases). The CDR3 extends over 15 amino acids. Germline V CDR1 and CDR2: SEHNR, FQNEAQ (reference sequence). The V end was cut by 2 bases, the J end by 4 bases, with 9 bases between. The CDR3 loop is CASSLSQGGANVLTF. In nucleotides, the CDR3 is TGTGCCAGCAGCTTATCACAGGGAGGGGCCAACGTCCTGACTTTC.

This clonotype has a handful of counts. The rearrangement uses TRBV7-6 and TRBJ2-2; TRBD1 matches 8 bases. V shed 5 bases, J shed 5 bases, and the junction held 4 bases outside the gene matches. This CDR3 is 14 amino acids long. CDR1 is SGHVS and CDR2 is FNYEAQ in the germline V gene. CDR3 coding DNA: TGTGCCAGCAGCCCTCGGGACAGGACCGGGGAGCTGTTTTTT. Its protein is CASSPRDRTGELFF.

The J gene is TRBJ1-1, the V gene TRBV7-9; D is ambiguous. The germline CDR1 and CDR2 sequences are SEHNR and FQNEAQ (reference sequence). The CDR3 sequence is 12 residues long. The V end lost 5 bases, the J end lost 5 bases, and 9 bases lay between the germline ends. The CDR3 is CASSPYTTEAFF. The DNA of the CDR3 is TGTGCCAGCAGCCCCTACACAACTGAAGCTTTCTTT.

V is TRBV20-1 and J is TRBJ1-2; TRBD1 aligns across 9 bases. The CDR3 is made up of 14 amino acids. The junction had 5 bases not matched to a gene; V was cut back by 3 bases and J by 3 bases. CDR1 and CDR2 (germline): DFQATT, SNEGSKA (reference sequence). The DNA of the CDR3 is TGCAGTGCTAGCTCCCGGGACAGGGACTATGGCTACACCTTC. Amino acids: CSASSRDRDYGYTF.

This chain joins TRBV12-3 or TRBV12-4 and TRBJ2-2; 10 nucleotides agree with TRBD2. Trimming cost V 2 bases and J 6 bases; bases outside gene matches: 9. CDR3 length: 17 amino acids. CDR3 residues: CASSLSQAGGRSGELFF. CDR3 nucleotides: TGTGCCAGCAGTTTAAGCCAAGCGGGGGGGCGATCCGGGGAGCTGTTTTTT.

This clonotype was detected ten times or more. The rearrangement links TRBV27 to TRBJ2-3, with D unclear. This CDR3 comprises 12 residues. Trimming took 6 bases from V and 0 from J, leaving 4 bases between them. Germline CDR1 is MNHEY and CDR2 is SMNVEV (reference sequence). The CDR3 DNA is TGTGCCAGCAGGACTAGCACAGATACGCAGTATTTT. It yields the protein CASRTSTDTQYF.

This clonotype was seen only a few times. This chain joins TRBV6-6 and TRBJ2-3; D possibly corresponds to TRBD1 (6 bases). Deletions cut 2 bases from V and 1 base from J, with 13 bases between. CDR3 length equals 16 residues. CDR1 MNHNY and CDR2 SVGAGI come from the germline V gene (reference sequence). The CDR3 sequence is CASSYGAAGGTDTQYF. The CDR3 nucleotides are TGTGCCAGCAGTTACGGGGCGGCAGGGGGCACAGATACGCAGTATTTT.

This clonotype was picked up many times. The CDR3 bases are TGTGCCAGCTCCACAGATACGCAGTATTTT. It is translated as CASSTDTQYF. This rearrangement joins TRBV6-1 to TRBJ2-3; no definite D call. CDR3 length: 10 amino acids. Trimming took 8 bases from V and 2 from J, leaving 2 bases between them. CDR1 is MNHNS, CDR2 SASEGT, per germline.